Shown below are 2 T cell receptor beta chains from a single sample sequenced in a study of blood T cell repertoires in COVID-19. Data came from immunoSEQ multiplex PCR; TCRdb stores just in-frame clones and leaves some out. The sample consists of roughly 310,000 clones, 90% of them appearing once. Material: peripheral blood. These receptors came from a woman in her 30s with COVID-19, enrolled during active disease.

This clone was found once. CDR3 sequence: CAAGSLQETQYF. CDR3 nucleotide sequence: TGTGCCGCGGGGTCTCTCCAAGAGACCCAGTACTTC. This chain connects TRBV24-1 to TRBJ2-5, with D maybe TRBD2 (6 bases). The germline CDR1 and CDR2 sequences are KGHDR and SFDVKD. The CDR3 runs 12 residues. V was clipped by 12 bases and J by 1 base, with 11 bases between them.

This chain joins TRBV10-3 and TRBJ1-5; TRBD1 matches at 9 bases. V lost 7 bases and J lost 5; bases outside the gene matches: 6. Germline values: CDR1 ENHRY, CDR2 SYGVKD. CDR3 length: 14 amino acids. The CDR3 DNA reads TGTGCCATCAAAGAGACAGGGGGAGATCAGCCCCAGCATTTT. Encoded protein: CAIKETGGDQPQHF.